This TCR beta chain derives from a study of blood T cell repertoires in COVID-19. Per the original methods: Cell counts per sample came from amplifying reference gene primers. Repertoires were generated with immunoSEQ multiplex PCR, while TCRdb's copy carries only in-frame clones and drops some. D and trimming were read from the DNA, whereas the V and J calls and clone size are those reported in that table. This sample has just over 300,000 clones, with 90% found just once. Cohort allocation depended upon clinical history that participants reported. The CDR3 length is 18 residues. Germline lookup yields CDR1 SGDLS and CDR2 YYNGEE. With V trimmed by 3 bases and J by 1 base, 9 bases remained unmatched.

The TCR comes from a woman aged 18-29 years with acute COVID-19. What was sequenced was PBMCs or T cells enriched from blood (not recorded which). J is TRBJ2-3 and V is TRBV9; TRBD2 agrees at 12 bases. CDR3 DNA sequence: TGTGCCAGCAGCGCCAGACTAGCGGGAGTGTCGGGCACAGATACGCAGTATTTT. This codes for CASSARLAGVSGTDTQYF.